This TCR beta chain was identified in a study of T-cell reconstitution after alpha-beta-depleted transplantation in children (TCRdb year 2016). About the investigation overall: The study quantitatively tracked T-cell immune reconstitution after TCRalphabeta/CD19-depleted allogeneic hematopoietic cell transplantation in children using TCR repertoire profiling. Broader findings and caveats from the paper: Over the following months the frequencies of hyperexpanded clones went down, and after one year T-cell counts and TCRbeta diversity were mostly credited to newly produced T cells. In some patients, the high TCRbeta diversity seen at day 60 was put down to recipient T cells and intrathymic progenitors that had survived conditioning. The apparently early alphabetaT-cell count recovery about two months after transplant was reportedly dependent on only several hundred rapidly expanded clones derived from non-depleted graft cells.

Receptors were amplified or captured by PCR. Sequencing relied on an Illumina HiSeq 2500. TCR libraries were prepared with molecular barcoding, using unique molecular identifiers to normalize TCRbeta repertoire quantification. Starting from the raw public reads, TCRdb applied fastp trimming at Q25, assembled clones with MiXCR and retained in-frame beta chains. Rows are combined by CDR3 protein, so each entry shows the most common genes and DNA. Recorded for this sample are hundreds of thousands of distinct CDR3 sequences; 15% to 20% of them occurred a single time. The top ten clonotypes cover around 5% of the sample. This clonotype was picked up a small number of times. Its antigen is not yet known. No much larger clonotype is one base removed from it; base qualities were not supplied. The CDR3 holds 14 amino acids from the cysteine to the phenylalanine. The entry retains the CDR3 DNA only, 42 bases that are in frame from base 1. The germline V gene supplies CDR1 SQVTM and CDR2 ANQGSEA. Between the V and J ends, shortened by 6 bases and 0 bases respectively, the junction contains 14 bases.

What the treatment or condition label conveys for this sample: allogeneic hematopoietic cell transplantation with graft depleted of TCRalphabeta T cells and CD19 B cells. TCRalphabeta/CD19-depleted allogeneic hematopoietic cell grafts were given to the transplant recipients, all of whom were children. The clonotype was recovered from a male patient younger than 18 who had a stem cell transplant for acute lymphoblastic leukemia, so the T cells may come from the graft donor. Recombination linked TRBV29-1 to TRBJ2-5; the D gene is unclear. The source material was PBMCs, mostly from graft donor cells, sampled 360 days after TCRalphabeta/CD19-depleted stem cell transplant. The DNA is as follows: TGCAGCGTACGATACAGCACGTACCAAGAGACCCAGTACTTC. It translates to CSVRYSTYQETQYF.